Below, 21 T cell receptor beta chains from the same sample are listed, as sequenced in a study of CD8+ T cells in alopecia areata. Cells pooled from cutaneous lymph nodes were sorted on CD4, CD8alpha, NKG2D, NKG2ACE and other markers. Extraction of RNA preceded its reverse transcription into cDNA, which served as the sequencing template. Clones were sequenced by immunoSEQ multiplex PCR, and TCRdb holds only the in-frame ones, with some missing. The data show under 350,000 clones, none appearing only once, with more than 1% held by the ten largest. The sample taken for sequencing was CD4+ T cells sorted from a lymph node. The receptor set was obtained from a C3H/HeJ mouse with alopecia areata. The mouse line has the MHC haplotype H2-k.

This clone was counted only a few times. Mouse germline and gene names are used. The missing CDR3 end, 3 residues past where the read stops, is filled in from the germline J gene. V is TRBV13-3 and J is TRBJ1-6; 8 positions match TRBD1. TRBJ1-6 is placed among ORFs of uncertain function. The CDR3 covers 14 residues. Germline V gene sequence: CDR1 NNHDY, CDR2 SYVADS. With V trimmed by 5 bases and J by 2 bases, 0 bases remained unmatched. CDR3 loop: CASRTGAYNSPLYF. The CDR3 DNA, read in part, is TGTGCCAGCAGGACAGGGGCCTATAATTCGCCC.

This clone came up a few times. Gene labels here are mouse ones. The read falls 4 residues short of the CDR3 end, and the missing part is taken from the germline J gene. This sequence joins TRBV31 and TRBJ2-1; 11 nucleotides match TRBD2. V gave up 3 bases and J gave up 5 bases; unmatched junction bases: 6. Per germline, CDR1 GKSSPN and CDR2 SITVG. The CDR3 has 15 amino acids. The CDR3 here is CAWRGKDWGDAEQFF. Partial CDR3 DNA: TGTGCCTGGAGGGGGAAGGACTGGGGGGATGCT. Drawing the rest from reference TRBV31 and TRBJ2-1, the complete variable domain is AQTIHQWPVAEIKAVGSPLSLGCTIKGKSSPNLYWYWQATGGTLQQLFYSITVGQVESVVQLNLSASRPKDDQFILSTEKLLLSHSGFYLCAWRGKDWGDAEQFFGPGTRLTVL.

Details on this clone: The listed genes are named as in mouse. Read data end 3 residues before the CDR3 end; the end is taken from the germline J gene. V is TRBV19 and J is TRBJ1-6, with TRBD1 identical over 8 bases. TRBJ1-6 belongs to the ORF category, with a function that is uncertain. V trimming: 5 bases; J trimming: 7 bases; junction bases outside the gene matches: 2. The CDR3 spans 13 residues. From germline, CDR1 is FNHDT and CDR2 SITEND (reference sequence). CDR3 bases read: TGTGCCAGCAGCAGGGGGCTGAATTCGCCC. This sequence encodes CASSRGLNSP. The CDR3, in full, reads CASSRGLNSPLYF.

With regard to this clone: Germline and genes: mouse. The read terminates 4 residues ahead of where the CDR3 ends, so the germline J gene completes it. The rearrangement joins TRBV19 to TRBJ2-5, with TRBD2 as a possible D gene (6 bases). CDR1 and CDR2 (germline): FNHDT, SITEND (reference sequence). This CDR3 has 16 residues. This chain's CDR3 is CASSPQPVLGEDTQYF. The covered CDR3 bases are TGTGCCAGCAGTCCCCAACCGGTACTGGGCGAAGAC.

About this clone itself: Genes here carry mouse names. Read coverage stops 4 residues before the CDR3 terminus; the germline J gene supplies the remainder. The same CDR3 also results from other DNA sequences found in this sample. The chain carries TRBV13-1 and TRBJ2-7; tentatively, D is TRBD1 (6 bases). This CDR3 is built from 12 residues. Germline CDR1 reads NSHNY; CDR2 reads SYGAGN. The CDR3 DNA, read in part, is TGTGCCAGCAGTGATACAGGGTAT. It codes for CASSDTGY. The full CDR3 reads CASSDTGYEQYF.

This clone was detected a few times. Genes and germline come from the mouse. Coverage ceases 4 residues before the CDR3 finishes, and the germline J gene fills in the end. This chain links TRBV19 with TRBJ2-1, with D unclear. This CDR3 comprises 16 residues. The germline V gene has CDR1 FNHDT and CDR2 SITEND (reference sequence). V was pared by 3 bases and J by 3 bases, with 16 bases between. CDR3 in amino acids: CASSTQTPIFYAEQFF. The sequenced part of the CDR3 DNA is TGTGCCAGCAGTACGCAGACTCCAATCTTCTATGCT.

This clone showed up just a few times. Gene names follow the mouse nomenclature. The missing CDR3 end, 4 residues past where the read stops, is filled in from the germline J gene. The rearrangement joins TRBV13-1 to TRBJ2-5, with a weak D call TRBD1 (5 bases). Germline V gene lookup returns CDR1 NSHNY and CDR2 SYGAGN. The CDR3 loop spans 14 amino acids. The V end was cut by 5 bases, the J end by 0 bases, with 10 bases between. CDR3 sequence reads: CASRRTINQDTQYF. Partial CDR3 DNA: TGTGCCAGCAGGAGGACAATTAACCAAGAC.

On this clone: The listed genes are named as in mouse. The CDR3 is cut off 4 residues early in the read; its end comes from the germline J gene. The V gene is TRBV19, the J gene TRBJ2-1, with 12 nucleotides matching TRBD2. This CDR3 contains 14 residues. The germline V gene encodes CDR1 FNHDT and CDR2 SITEND (reference sequence). V lost 5 bases and J lost 6; bases outside the gene matches: 3. Partial CDR3 DNA: TGTGCCAGCAGAAGACTGGGGGGGCTTGCT. It encodes CASRRLGGLA. Given in full, the CDR3 is CASRRLGGLAEQFF.

The sample holds many counts of this clone. Gene names denote mouse genes. Read coverage stops 4 residues before the CDR3 terminus; the germline J gene supplies the remainder. The chain couples TRBV1 to TRBJ2-2, with D possibly being TRBD1 (5 bases). Germline CDR1 is NSQYPW and CDR2 is LRSPGD (reference sequence). The CDR3 contains 13 residues. V lost 4 bases, J lost 2 bases, and 5 bases lay in between. The sequenced part of the CDR3 DNA is TGCACCTGCAGTGGACAGAACACCGGG. Translating gives CTCSGQNTG. The CDR3 in full is CTCSGQNTGQLYF.

For this clone: Mouse gene names apply. The CDR3 bases that were read are TGTGCCAGCGGTGAGCCGACAAAAAACTCC. Translated: CASGEPTKNS. The entire CDR3 protein reads CASGEPTKNSDYTF. The chain uses TRBV13-2 and TRBJ1-2; no clear D gene. The CDR3 goes on 4 residues after the read ends, and that part is filled in from the germline J gene. Germline V CDR1 and CDR2: NNHNN, SYGAGS (reference sequence). V lost 2 bases, J lost 1 base, and 9 bases lay in between. The CDR3 totals 14 residues.

Points on this clone: The gene names given are mouse names. With the read ending 4 residues before the CDR3 end, the germline J gene is used to fill in that end. The chain couples TRBV13-3 to TRBJ2-5, with D unclear. Per germline, CDR1 NNHDY and CDR2 SYVADS. Trimming took 1 base from V and 3 from J, leaving 6 bases between them. The CDR3 loop spans 13 amino acids. The part of the CDR3 DNA that was read is TGTGCCAGCAGTGATCACACACAAGAC. It codes for CASSDHTQD. The complete CDR3 sequence is CASSDHTQDTQYF. Full variable domain (missing parts from reference TRBV13-3 and TRBJ2-5): EAAVTQSPRSKVAVTGGKVTLSCHQTNNHDYMYWYRQDTGHGLRLIHYSYVADSTEKGDIPDGYKASRPSQENFSLILELASLSQTAVYFCASSDHTQDTQYFGPGTRLLVL.

In its sample, this clone was seen a few times. Gene names follow the mouse nomenclature. The read stops 3 residues short of the end of the CDR3; the missing end is completed from the germline J gene. Other DNA sequences in this sample translate to the same CDR3. The chain combines TRBV19 with TRBJ1-6; 7 bases match TRBD1. TRBJ1-6 is recorded as an ORF, its role being uncertain. The CDR3 runs to 14 residues. Germline V CDR1 and CDR2: FNHDT, SITEND (reference sequence). The ends lost 4 bases at V and 6 bases at J; junction bases unmatched: 4. Here the CDR3 reads CASSRQGRNSPLYF. Partial CDR3 DNA: TGTGCCAGCAGTCGACAGGGACGTAATTCGCCC.

This clone was seen more than once but under ten times. Genes and germline are mouse. The observed sequence ends 4 residues before the CDR3 terminus, with the missing tail filled in from the germline J gene. This chain connects TRBV13-1 to TRBJ2-2; 8 nucleotides line up with TRBD1. V shed 2 bases and J 3 bases; nucleotides not matched to a gene: 3. CDR1 is NSHNY, CDR2 SYGAGN, per germline. This CDR3 region has 15 residues. The sequenced part of the CDR3 DNA is TGTGCCAGCAGTGACAGGGGGCCGGACACCGGG. Its protein product is CASSDRGPDTG. The full CDR3 reads CASSDRGPDTGQLYF.

There are a few counts of this clone. Here the gene names and germline are mouse. The CDR3 end lies 4 residues beyond the end of the read and is filled in from the germline J gene. V usage is TRBV1 and J usage is TRBJ2-1, with 7 bases that match TRBD1. Germline V CDR1 and CDR2: NSQYPW, LRSPGD (reference sequence). There are 15 residues in the CDR3. Germline trimming cut 3 bases from V and 2 bases from J; bases unmatched to any gene: 4. The CDR3 loop is CTCSAPGQYYAEQFF. The CDR3 DNA, read in part, is TGCACCTGCAGTGCCCCGGGACAGTACTATGCT.

This clone was counted at least ten times. Mouse germline and gene names are used. The read gets to within 4 residues of the CDR3 end, and the germline J gene fills in the rest. The genes are TRBV14 and TRBJ2-5; D perhaps matches TRBD1 (6 bases). The germline V gene encodes CDR1 SGHDT and CDR2 FRDEAV. V dropped 1 base and J dropped 2 bases, with 8 bases sitting between them. This CDR3 comprises 14 residues. The CDR3 sequence is CASSFKDSQDTQYF. The part of the CDR3 DNA that was read is TGTGCCAGCAGTTTCAAGGACAGCCAAGAC.

This clone was observed a handful of times. Gene names follow the mouse nomenclature. The read stops 4 residues short of the end of the CDR3; the missing end is completed from the germline J gene. The gene calls are TRBV19 and TRBJ2-5; the match to TRBD2 covers 7 bases. Germline assignment: CDR1 FNHDT and CDR2 SITEND (reference sequence). The CDR3 length is 16 residues. V shed 2 bases and J 1 base; nucleotides not matched to a gene: 7. The sequenced CDR3 bases are TGTGCCAGCAGTATGCCTGGGGGTACTTACCAAGAC. Its protein product is CASSMPGGTYQD. The whole CDR3 region reads CASSMPGGTYQDTQYF.

This clone was seen many times. Mouse gene names apply. From the germline J gene comes the end of the CDR3, since the read stops 4 residues before it. The chain is built from TRBV17 and TRBJ2-5; tentative D call: TRBD1 (6 bases). Germline V gene data show CDR1 as MNHDT and CDR2 as YYDKIL. Trimming left V 5 bases short and J 0 bases short, with 9 bases between. CDR3 length equals 14 residues. CDR3 DNA, as far as it was read: TGTGCTAGCAGTCGGGACATTAACCAAGAC. Amino acid sequence: CASSRDINQD. The whole CDR3 protein is CASSRDINQDTQYF.

There are a few counts of this clone. Mouse gene names and germline throughout. This CDR3 reads CTCSASTGSSAETLYF. CDR3 bases read: TGCACCTGCAGTGCCTCGACAGGGTCTAGTGCAGAA. This chain uses TRBV1 with TRBJ2-3; TRBD1 agrees at 7 bases. The read comes to an end 4 residues before the CDR3 does, leaving the germline J gene to fill in the end. This CDR3 contains 16 residues. The germline gives CDR1 NSQYPW, CDR2 LRSPGD (reference sequence). The junction had 6 bases not matched to a gene; V was cut back by 3 bases and J by 0 bases.

This clone was picked up many times. Genes here carry mouse names. Read coverage stops 3 residues before the CDR3 terminus; the germline J gene supplies the remainder. The rearrangement joins TRBV17 to TRBJ1-6; possible D gene TRBD1, 6 bases. TRBJ1-6 is marked as an open reading frame, function uncertain. The germline V gene encodes CDR1 MNHDT and CDR2 YYDKIL. CDR3 length: 10 amino acids. The CDR3 loop is CAQGNSPLYF. The covered CDR3 bases are TGTGCGCAGGGGAATTCGCCC.

This clone appeared a few times. Mouse gene names and germline throughout. With the read ending 4 residues before the CDR3 end, the germline J gene is used to fill in that end. The genes are TRBV1 and TRBJ2-3, with D hard to call. CDR1 NSQYPW and CDR2 LRSPGD come from the germline V gene (reference sequence). This CDR3 is 12 amino acids long. This chain's CDR3 is CTCSAGGETLYF. CDR3 DNA, as far as it was read: TGCACCTGCAGTGCAGGGGGAGAA.

In its sample, this clone was seen a few times. Germline and genes: mouse. The read terminates 4 residues before the CDR3 end, so the remaining end is supplied by the germline J gene. This chain joins TRBV5 and TRBJ2-3; 7 bases line up with TRBD1. Trimming at V came to 3 bases and at J to 2 bases, leaving 2 bases not matched to a gene. Germline lookup yields CDR1 LGHNA and CDR2 YNLKQL (reference sequence). The CDR3 has 14 residues. The sequenced CDR3 bases are TGTGCCAGCAGCCACACAGGGGATGCAGAA. It codes for CASSHTGDAE. The entire CDR3 is CASSHTGDAETLYF.